This T cell receptor (beta chain) was profiled in a study of T cells in Graves' hyperthyroidism and ophthalmopathy. Study results and limitations: Blood also showed most of the thyroid clonotypes that were expanded above 0.001.

Deletions cut 5 bases from V and 0 bases from J, with 11 bases between. The CDR3 is made up of 15 amino acids. A word on this clonotype: Its antigen is not identified.

Across 18 months, stable Graves' hyperthyroidism was marked by no progression to ophthalmopathy. Those patients with uncontrolled infection, other autoimmune disease, pregnancy or lactation were excluded. RNA transcripts yielded amplified TCR beta CDR3 regions. TCR CDR3 regions were first amplified by RT-PCR with HTBI primers. TCRdb passed the multiplex PCR reads through MiXCR, listing each CDR3 protein once. The repertoire includes 400,000 to 500,000 distinct CDR3 sequences, roughly an eighth of them detected once, and approximately 5.8% sits in the top ten. This sequence joins TRBV12-3 or TRBV12-4 and TRBJ1-3; unclear D gene. Sequenced sample: blood. The receptor comes from a woman aged 18-30 years with Graves' hyperthyroidism. Here the CDR3 reads CASSATVSSGNTIYF. As DNA, the CDR3 is TGTGCCAGCAGTGCTACAGTGAGCTCTGGAAACACCATATATTTT.